This T cell receptor beta chain was retrieved from a study of T-cell memory formation after mild COVID-19. Study-level background: The two donors had largely donor-specific TCR clusters.

A 5'RACE reaction primed in the constant segment made cDNA libraries of TCR alpha and TCR beta, and these carried sample barcodes and UMIs. One entry per CDR3 protein, called by TCRdb with MiXCR from the 5' RACE reads. The profile shows about 140,000 distinct CDR3 sequences, roughly 24% of them singletons. The V and J ends lost 8 bases and 4 bases respectively, with 14 bases between them. The CDR3 is made up of 13 amino acids. Germline V gene data show CDR1 as LNHNV and CDR2 as YYDKDF (reference sequence). This clonotype appeared a few times. The sequence was collected from an adult woman who had mild COVID-19 (a few samples of this study predate the infection). Cell type and time point are not known. The V gene is TRBV15, the J gene TRBJ1-1; D not certain. The sample taken for sequencing was PBMCs or a T cell subset sorted from them (not recorded which). Here the CDR3 reads CATASVAGTEAFF. DNA for the CDR3: TGTGCCACCGCATCGGTGGCAGGCACTGAAGCTTTCTTT.